The clone carrying this T cell receptor (beta chain) was observed many times. Its antigen is not known. The germline gives CDR1 SGHDT, CDR2 YYEEEE. The CDR3 has 14 amino acids. V dropped 0 bases and J dropped 5 bases, with 11 bases sitting between them. TCRdb re-analysed the reads in MiXCR, keeping a single row per CDR3 protein. Of 86,000 or so distinct CDR3 sequences listed, about 24% are singletons. The data stem from a study of T cell repertoires in cytomegalovirus infection. The input for sequencing was CD8+ T cells from cultured PBMCs, taken from culture after CMV antigen stimulation. V gene TRBV5-6 combines with J gene TRBJ1-2; D gene ambiguous. The receptor comes from a human donor in good health (CMV status not recorded). Some clones in this sample may be carry-over from other donors' samples. CDR3 sequence: CASSLAQKNYGYTF. The CDR3, as DNA: TGTGCCAGCAGCTTGGCACAGAAAAATTATGGCTACACCTTC.